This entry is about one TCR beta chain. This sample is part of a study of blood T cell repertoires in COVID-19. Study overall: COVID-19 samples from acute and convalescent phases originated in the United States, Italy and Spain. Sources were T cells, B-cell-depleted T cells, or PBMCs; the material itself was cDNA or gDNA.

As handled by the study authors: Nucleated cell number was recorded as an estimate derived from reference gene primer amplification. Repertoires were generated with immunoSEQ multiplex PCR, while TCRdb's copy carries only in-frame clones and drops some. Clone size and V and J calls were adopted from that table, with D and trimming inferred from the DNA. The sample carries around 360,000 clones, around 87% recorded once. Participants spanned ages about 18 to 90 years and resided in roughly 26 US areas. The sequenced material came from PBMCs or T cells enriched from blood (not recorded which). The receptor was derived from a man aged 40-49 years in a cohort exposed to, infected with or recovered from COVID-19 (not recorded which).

CDR3 nucleotide sequence: TGTGCCATCAGTGAGTCTCTAGCGGGAGTCTACGAGCAGTACTTC. It is translated as CAISESLAGVYEQYF. V usage is TRBV10-3 and J usage is TRBJ2-7, with 10 bases lining up with TRBD2. Germline loops: CDR1 ENHRY, CDR2 SYGVKD. V was clipped by 0 bases and J by 3 bases; unmatched bases: 2. The CDR3 totals 15 residues.